This TCR beta chain was retrieved from a study of T cell responses to AZD1222 COVID-19 vaccine (dated by TCRdb to the early 2020s). Turning to the overall study: A total of around 240 trial participants underwent TCR sequencing, of whom roughly 210 had received two doses of AZD1222 and around 25 had received two doses of the MenACWY control vaccine. Trial participants were enrolled into age subgroups of 18-55, 56-69 and 70-plus years, which contained around 140, 26 and 57 TCR-sequenced participants, respectively. Results the study describes overall, beyond this receptor: A significant rise in spike-specific TCR breadth and depth was observed after two AZD1222 doses relative to day 0 and relative to MenACWY recipients. No day 14 peak-response samples were available, so repertoires were characterized only after the peak T cell response. Vaccine-associated CD4 TCRs spanned the whole spike protein, with dominant responses in regions 160-218 and 743-854. Participants were mostly white British and included more females than males, and it was suggested by the authors that clonal diversity may have been underestimated. Reportedly, almost half of the unique spike-specific TCRs recognized epitopes lying outside the regions that are mutated in the B.1.351 and B.1.1.7 variants. In the small 56-69-year group, the increase in depth fell short of significance, most likely because of low power. Conclusions about previously exposed vaccinees are limited, since just a handful of AZD1222 recipients were seropositive for SARS-CoV-2 at baseline.

The table lists this clone with a few counts. Which antigen it targets is not known. At one boundary the junction diverges from the germline segment, which might be a read error. Read against the paper, the sample's time point label means: about 28 days (+/-7) after the second vaccine dose. AZD1222 recipients whose second dose came at about 4 weeks and those whose second dose came at about 12 weeks were combined into one group, since spike-specific TCR depth and breadth did not differ between the two schedules. Samples from vaccinated people were obtained from the UK trials COV001 and COV002, which included a single-blind randomized controlled phase 2/3 trial of AZD1222 (ChAdOx1 nCoV-19) in healthy adults. Trial participant PBMC samples were collected at day 0 and day 28 after the second dose for TCRbeta chain sequencing. The CDR3 regions of human TCRbeta chains were analyzed by immunosequencing. Concerning the study's data processing: TCRs in the repertoires were compared against a reference library of SARS-CoV-2-specific TCRs that had been generated with the MIRA antigen-specificity platform. Breadth was defined as the fraction of unique TCRs that were SARS-CoV-2-associated, and depth was defined as the fraction of total T cells that were SARS-CoV-2-associated. Using the MIRA data, each spike-specific TCR was mapped to the spike region that the TCR reacts to and placed in a CD4 or CD8 class. Log10-transformed breadth and depth values were compared by one-way ANOVA with Sidak's multiple comparisons tests. TCRdb stores this immuneACCESS table with in-frame sequences only. Part of the clones is absent; in the studies checked, under half of the shortfall reflects unresolved V genes, and no reason is known for the rest. V and J calls and clone size are as listed in that table; D and trimming were resolved from the DNA. A total of 70,000 to 80,000 clones appear in this sample, around 80% of them only once. The top ten clonotypes cover about 51% of the sample.

Its CDR3 holds 16 amino acids, cysteine through phenylalanine. The CDR3 DNA has 48 bases and is translated from base 1. CDR1 and CDR2, per the germline V gene, are SGHNT and YENEEA. This sequence was found in an adult who received the AZD1222 COVID-19 vaccine. This specimen consisted of peripheral blood, obtained 28 days after the second AZD1222 dose. The sequence links TRBV11-3 to TRBJ2-3; no confident D gene assignment can be made. The DNA reads as follows: TGTGCCAGCAGCTCAAGGGCCGCTGGGCACTCAGATGCGCAGTATTTT. Its translation is CASSSRAAGHSDAQYF.